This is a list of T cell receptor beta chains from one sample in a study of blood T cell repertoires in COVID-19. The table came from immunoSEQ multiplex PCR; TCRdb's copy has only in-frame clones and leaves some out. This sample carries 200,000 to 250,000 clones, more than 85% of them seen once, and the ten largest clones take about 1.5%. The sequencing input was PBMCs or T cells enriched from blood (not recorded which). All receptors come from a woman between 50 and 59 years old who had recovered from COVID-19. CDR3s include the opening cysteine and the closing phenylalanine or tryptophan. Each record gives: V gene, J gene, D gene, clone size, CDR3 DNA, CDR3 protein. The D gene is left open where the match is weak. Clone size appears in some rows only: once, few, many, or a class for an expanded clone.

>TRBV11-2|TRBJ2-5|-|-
TGTGCCAGCAGCTCCGGTCGTGAGGAGACCCAGTACTTC
CASSSGREETQYF
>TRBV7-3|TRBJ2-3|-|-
TGTGCCAGCAGCCCCCCGGGGGTGGATACGCAGTATTTT
CASSPPGVDTQYF
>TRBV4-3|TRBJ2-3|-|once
TGCGCCAGCAGCCAAGATGGAGGCGGGAGCACAGATACGCAGTATTTT
CASSQDGGGSTDTQYF
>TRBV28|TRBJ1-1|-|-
TGTGCCAGCAGTTTACCCACGACAACCCTGTACACTGAAGCTTTCTTT
CASSLPTTTLYTEAFF
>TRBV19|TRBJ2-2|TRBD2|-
TGTGCCAGTAGTATAGAAAGACACTTGACTAGCGCCAACACCGGGGAGCTGTTTTTT
CASSIERHLTSANTGELFF
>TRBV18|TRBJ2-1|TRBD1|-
TGTGCCAGCTCACAGGACAGGGGGTACAATGAGCAGTTCTTC
CASSQDRGYNEQFF
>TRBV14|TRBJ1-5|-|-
TGTGCCAGCGTCGATTCACGGGGGTCTATTAGACAGCCCCAGCATTTT
CASVDSRGSIRQPQHF
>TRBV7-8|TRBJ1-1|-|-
TGTGCCAGCAGCTTGCAGGAAAACACTGAAGCTTTCTTT
CASSLQENTEAFF
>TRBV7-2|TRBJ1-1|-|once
TGTGCCAGCAGCTTAGGCGGGGGCCGGTATTCTGAAGCTTTCTTT
CASSLGGGRYSEAFF
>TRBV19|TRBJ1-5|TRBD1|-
TGTGCCAGTAGTATGGGCGGACAGGGTAGTCAGCCCCAGCATTTT
CASSMGGQGSQPQHF